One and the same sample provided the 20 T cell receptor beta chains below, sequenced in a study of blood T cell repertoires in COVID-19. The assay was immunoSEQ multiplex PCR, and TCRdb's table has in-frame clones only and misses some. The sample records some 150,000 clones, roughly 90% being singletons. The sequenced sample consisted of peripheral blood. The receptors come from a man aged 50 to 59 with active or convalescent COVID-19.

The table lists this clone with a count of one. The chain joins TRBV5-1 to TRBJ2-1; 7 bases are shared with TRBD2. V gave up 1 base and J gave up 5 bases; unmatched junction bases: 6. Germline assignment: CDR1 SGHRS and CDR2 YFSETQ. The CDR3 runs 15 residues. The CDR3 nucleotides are TGCGCCAGCAGCTTGCTCACTAGCGTCAACAATGAGCAGTTCTTC. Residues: CASSLLTSVNNEQFF.

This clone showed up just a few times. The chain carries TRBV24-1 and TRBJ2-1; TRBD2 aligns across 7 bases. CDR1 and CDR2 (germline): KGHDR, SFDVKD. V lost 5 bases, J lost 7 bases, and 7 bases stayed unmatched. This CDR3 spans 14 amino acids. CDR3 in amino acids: CATSGREARNEQFF. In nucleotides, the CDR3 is TGTGCCACCAGTGGCCGGGAGGCCCGTAATGAGCAGTTCTTC.

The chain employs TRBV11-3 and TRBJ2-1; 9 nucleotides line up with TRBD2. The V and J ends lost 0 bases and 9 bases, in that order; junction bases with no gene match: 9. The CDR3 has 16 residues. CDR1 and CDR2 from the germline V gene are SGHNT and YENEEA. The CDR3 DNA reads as TGTGCCAGCAGCTTAGAAATGGGCGGGAGGGGAGGTGAGCAGTTCTTC. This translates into CASSLEMGGRGGEQFF.

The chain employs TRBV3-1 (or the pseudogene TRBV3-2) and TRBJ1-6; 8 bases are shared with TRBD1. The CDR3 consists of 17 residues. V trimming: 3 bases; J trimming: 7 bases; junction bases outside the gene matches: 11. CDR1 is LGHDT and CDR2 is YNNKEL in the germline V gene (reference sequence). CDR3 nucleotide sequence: TGTGCCAGCAGCCACCCTACTCGGACAGGGAGGAATTCACCCCTCCACTTT. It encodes CASSHPTRTGRNSPLHF.

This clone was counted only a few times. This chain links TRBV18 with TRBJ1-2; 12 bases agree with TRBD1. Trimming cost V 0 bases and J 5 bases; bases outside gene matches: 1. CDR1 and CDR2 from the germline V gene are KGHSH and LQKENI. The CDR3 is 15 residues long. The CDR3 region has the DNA TGTGCCAGCTCACCACCGGGACAGGGGGCGTATGGCTACACCTTC. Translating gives CASSPPGQGAYGYTF.

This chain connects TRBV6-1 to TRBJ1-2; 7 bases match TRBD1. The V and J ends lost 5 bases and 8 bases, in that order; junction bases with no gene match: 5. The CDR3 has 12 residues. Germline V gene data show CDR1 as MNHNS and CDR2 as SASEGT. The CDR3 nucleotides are TGTGCCAGCAGTACGGGACAGTGGGGCTACACCTTC. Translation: CASSTGQWGYTF.

CDR3 sequence reads: CATSALAGGLHYEQFF. The CDR3 region has the DNA TGTGCCACCAGTGCCCTAGCGGGAGGGCTCCACTATGAGCAGTTCTTC. The chain is built from TRBV24-1 and TRBJ2-1, with 12 bases that match TRBD2. V lost 5 bases and J lost 8; bases outside the gene matches: 9. CDR1 KGHDR and CDR2 SFDVKD come from the germline V gene. The CDR3 is 16 residues long.

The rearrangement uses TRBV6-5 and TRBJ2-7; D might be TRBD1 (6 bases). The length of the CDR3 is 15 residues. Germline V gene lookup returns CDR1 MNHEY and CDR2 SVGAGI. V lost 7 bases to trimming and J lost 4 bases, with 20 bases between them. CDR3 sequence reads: CASNKGHPARYEQYF. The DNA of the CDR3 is TGTGCCAGCAATAAGGGACACCCCGCCAGATACGAGCAGTACTTC.

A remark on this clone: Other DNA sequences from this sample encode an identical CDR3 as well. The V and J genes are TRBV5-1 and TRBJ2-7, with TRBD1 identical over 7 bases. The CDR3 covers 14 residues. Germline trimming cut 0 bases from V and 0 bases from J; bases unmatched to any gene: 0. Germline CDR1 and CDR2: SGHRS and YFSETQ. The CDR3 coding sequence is TGCGCCAGCAGCTTGGCAGGGGGCTCCTACGAGCAGTACTTC. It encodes CASSLAGGSYEQYF.

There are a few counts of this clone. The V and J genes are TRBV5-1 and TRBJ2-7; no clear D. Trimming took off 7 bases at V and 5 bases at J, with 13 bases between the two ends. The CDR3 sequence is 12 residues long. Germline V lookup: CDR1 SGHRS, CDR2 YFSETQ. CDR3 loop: CASALELNEQYF. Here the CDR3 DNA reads TGCGCCAGCGCGCTAGAACTCAACGAGCAGTACTTC.

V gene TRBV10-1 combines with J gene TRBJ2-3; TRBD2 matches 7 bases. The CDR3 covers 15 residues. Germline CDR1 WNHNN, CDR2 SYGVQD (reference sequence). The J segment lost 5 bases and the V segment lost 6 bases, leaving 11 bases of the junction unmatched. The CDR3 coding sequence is TGCGCCAGCAGCGCGGCTAGCGGTAGGGGAGATACGCAGTATTTT. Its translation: CASSAASGRGDTQYF.

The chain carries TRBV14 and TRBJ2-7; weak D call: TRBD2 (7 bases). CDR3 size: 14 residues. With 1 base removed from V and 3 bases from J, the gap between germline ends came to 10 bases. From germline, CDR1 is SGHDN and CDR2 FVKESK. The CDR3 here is CASSQAGGGYEQYF. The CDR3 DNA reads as TGTGCCAGCAGCCAAGCGGGGGGCGGCTACGAGCAGTACTTC.

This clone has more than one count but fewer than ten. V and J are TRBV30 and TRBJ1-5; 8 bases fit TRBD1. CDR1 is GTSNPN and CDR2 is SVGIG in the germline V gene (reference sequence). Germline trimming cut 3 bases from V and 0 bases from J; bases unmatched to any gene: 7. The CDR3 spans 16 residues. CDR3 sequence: CAWRGRGRDSNQPQHF. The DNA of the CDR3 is TGTGCCTGGAGGGGCAGGGGGCGCGATAGCAATCAGCCCCAGCATTTT.

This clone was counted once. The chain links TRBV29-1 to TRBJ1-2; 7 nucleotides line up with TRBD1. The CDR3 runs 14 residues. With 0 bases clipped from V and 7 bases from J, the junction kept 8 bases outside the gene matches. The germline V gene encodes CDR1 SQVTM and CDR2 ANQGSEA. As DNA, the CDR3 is TGCAGCGTTGAAGATCTAGGGGGCTCTGGTGGCTACACCTTC. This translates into CSVEDLGGSGGYTF.

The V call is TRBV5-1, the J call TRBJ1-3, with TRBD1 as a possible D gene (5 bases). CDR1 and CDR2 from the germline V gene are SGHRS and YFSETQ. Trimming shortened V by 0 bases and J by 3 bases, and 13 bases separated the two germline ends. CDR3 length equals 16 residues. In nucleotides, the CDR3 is TGCGCCAGCAGCTTGGCCGGGGGGAGGTTTGGAAACACCATATATTTT. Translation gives CASSLAGGRFGNTIYF.

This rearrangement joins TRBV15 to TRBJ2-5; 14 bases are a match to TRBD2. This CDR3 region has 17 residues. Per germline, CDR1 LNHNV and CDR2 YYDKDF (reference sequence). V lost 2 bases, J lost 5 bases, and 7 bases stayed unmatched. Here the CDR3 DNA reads TGTGCCACCAGCAGACCGGGACTAGCGGGAGCGAGTGAGACCCAGTACTTC. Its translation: CATSRPGLAGASETQYF.

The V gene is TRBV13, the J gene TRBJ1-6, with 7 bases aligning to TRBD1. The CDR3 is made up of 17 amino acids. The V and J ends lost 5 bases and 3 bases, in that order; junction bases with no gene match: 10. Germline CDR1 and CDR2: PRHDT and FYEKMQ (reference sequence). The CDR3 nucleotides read TGTGCCAGCAGCCTAAAAGTTGGGACAGACTATAATTCACCCCTCCACTTT. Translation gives CASSLKVGTDYNSPLHF.

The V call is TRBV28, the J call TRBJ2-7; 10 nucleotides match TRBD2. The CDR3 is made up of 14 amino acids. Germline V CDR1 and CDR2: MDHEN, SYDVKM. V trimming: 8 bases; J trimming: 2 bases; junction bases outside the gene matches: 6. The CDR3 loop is CASRRLAGAYEQYF. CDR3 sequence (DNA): TGTGCCAGCCGCAGGCTAGCGGGAGCCTACGAGCAGTACTTC. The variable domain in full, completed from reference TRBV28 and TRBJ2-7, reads DVKVTQSSRYLVKRTGEKVFLECVQDMDHENMFWYRQDPGLGLRLIYFSYDVKMKEKGDIPEGYSVSREKKERFSLILESASTNQTSMYLCASRRLAGAYEQYFGPGTRLTVT.

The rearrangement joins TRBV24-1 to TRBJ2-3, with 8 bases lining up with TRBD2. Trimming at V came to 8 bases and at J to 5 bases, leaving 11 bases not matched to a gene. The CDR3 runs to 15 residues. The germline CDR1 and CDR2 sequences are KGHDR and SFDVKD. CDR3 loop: CATTAGTRDLDTQYF. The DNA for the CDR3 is TGTGCCACCACCGCCGGGACTAGAGATTTAGATACGCAGTATTTT.

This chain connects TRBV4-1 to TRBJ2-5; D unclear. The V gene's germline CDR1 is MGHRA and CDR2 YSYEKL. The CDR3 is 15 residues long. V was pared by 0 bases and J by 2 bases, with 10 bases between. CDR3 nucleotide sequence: TGCGCCAGCAGCCAAGACAGTACAGCTCAAGAGACCCAGTACTTC. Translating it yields CASSQDSTAQETQYF.